This T cell receptor (beta chain) is drawn from a study of cytomegalovirus exposure and HLA in healthy donors. Both 60 Vbeta primers and 13 Jbeta primers went into the PCR. Profiled with immunoSEQ multiplex PCR; TCRdb holds only in-frame clones, not every one. This repertoire shows fewer than 200,000 clones, around 68% found once; its top ten account for approximately 2.8%. Germline loops: CDR1 SGHDT, CDR2 YYEEEE. This CDR3 is 13 amino acids long. V gave up 4 bases and J gave up 6 bases; unmatched junction bases: 3. The sequenced sample consisted of PBMCs. The sequence was obtained from a woman aged 40 to 49 in good health and CMV-seropositive. The rearrangement uses TRBV5-6 and TRBJ2-7; 11 positions agree with TRBD1. CDR3 sequence reads: CASSRTGGGEQYF. CDR3 DNA sequence: TGTGCCAGCAGCCGGACAGGGGGCGGCGAGCAGTACTTC.